Each of the 22 T cell receptor beta chains below was sequenced from the same sample in a study of blood T cell repertoires in COVID-19. The repertoire was sequenced with immunoSEQ multiplex PCR; TCRdb's copy has only in-frame clones and lacks some. This sample yields more than 65,000 clones, of which approximately 89% are seen a single time; 8.5% belongs to the top ten. Sequencing was done on a sample of peripheral blood. The receptors derive from a human donor in a cohort sampled during active COVID-19.

The V and J genes are TRBV6-6 and TRBJ2-7; the D gene is possibly TRBD1 (5 bases). The V end was cut by 2 bases, the J end by 8 bases, with 10 bases between. CDR1 is MNHNY, CDR2 SVGAGI, per germline (reference sequence). The CDR3 has 12 residues. CDR3: CASSYATEKQYF. The DNA for the CDR3 is TGTGCCAGCAGTTACGCGACAGAAAAGCAGTACTTC.

V gene TRBV3-1 (or the pseudogene TRBV3-2) combines with J gene TRBJ1-2; perhaps TRBD1 as D (6 bases). Trimming shortened V by 0 bases and J by 4 bases, and 15 bases separated the two germline ends. The germline V gene encodes CDR1 LGHDT and CDR2 YNNKEL (reference sequence). This CDR3 comprises 16 residues. The chain's CDR3 is CASSQDQTGRSYGYTF. CDR3 DNA: TGTGCCAGCAGCCAAGATCAGACAGGACGATCCTATGGCTACACCTTC.

The CDR3 nucleotides read TGTGCCAGCAGTTACCCTCTGGTACGGAACTATGGCTACACCTTC. Its translation is CASSYPLVRNYGYTF. The chain joins TRBV6-2 or TRBV6-3 to TRBJ1-2; no clear D. From germline, CDR1 is MNHEY and CDR2 SVGEGT. Trimming removed 2 bases at V and 2 bases at J, with 12 bases between. There are 15 residues in the CDR3.

The chain links TRBV6-1 to TRBJ1-2; tentatively, D is TRBD1 (6 bases). The V gene lost 2 bases and the J gene lost 2 bases, with 12 bases spanning the gap. Germline assignment: CDR1 MNHNS and CDR2 SASEGT. CDR3 size: 15 residues. The CDR3 nucleotides read TGTGCCAGCAGTGAATGGGCGACAGGCAACTATGGCTACACCTTC. It encodes CASSEWATGNYGYTF.

This clone is labeled medium-sized. The chain employs TRBV30 and TRBJ1-6; D is unresolved. There are 15 residues in the CDR3. The V gene's germline CDR1 is GTSNPN and CDR2 SVGIG (reference sequence). Trimming took 1 base from V and 3 from J, leaving 10 bases between them. In DNA, the CDR3 is TGTGCCTGGAGTGGGAGGACGCGCTATAATTCACCCCTCCACTTT. Its protein is CAWSGRTRYNSPLHF.

CDR3 DNA: TGTGCCAGCAGTTTGGGGCGGGGAGGACTCATTTCTAGCTCCTACAATGAGCAGTTCTTC. Translation gives CASSLGRGGLISSSYNEQFF. J is TRBJ2-1 and V is TRBV27; D is perhaps TRBD2 (6 bases). V was shortened by 3 bases and J by 0 bases, with 24 bases between the two germline ends. This CDR3 is 20 amino acids long. CDR1 is MNHEY and CDR2 is SMNVEV in the germline V gene (reference sequence).

This chain links TRBV4-2 with TRBJ2-7; the D is unclear. Germline loops: CDR1 LGHNA, CDR2 YNFKEQ. CDR3 length: 14 residues. Trimming cost V 1 base and J 2 bases, with 9 bases left between them. CDR3 region: CASSQAADTYEQYF. CDR3 DNA: TGTGCCAGCAGCCAAGCAGCTGACACCTACGAGCAGTACTTC.

This chain links TRBV19 with TRBJ1-5; 9 nucleotides line up with TRBD1. J gave up 6 bases and V 4 bases, and 7 bases lay outside the gene matches. The CDR3 runs 15 residues. Germline V lookup: CDR1 LNHDA, CDR2 SQIVND (reference sequence). The CDR3 here is CASSKLQGAGQPQHF. CDR3 coding DNA: TGTGCCAGTAGTAAATTACAGGGGGCGGGTCAGCCCCAGCATTTT.

The V call is TRBV24-1, the J call TRBJ1-5, with D hard to call. Germline CDR1 reads KGHDR; CDR2 reads SFDVKD. The CDR3 is 15 amino acids. The V gene lost 12 bases and the J gene lost 7 bases, with 24 bases spanning the gap. CDR3: CAAGDGNEAGQPQHF. CDR3 bases: TGTGCCGCCGGCGACGGTAATGAGGCCGGGCAGCCCCAGCATTTT.

The rearrangement links TRBV6-4 to TRBJ1-5; 9 bases map to TRBD1. Per the germline V gene, CDR1 is MRHNA and CDR2 is SNTAGT. This CDR3 has 19 residues. Trimming cost V 0 bases and J 3 bases; bases outside gene matches: 12. CDR3 in amino acids: CASSDSRGPGTGNNQPQHF. As DNA, the CDR3 is TGTGCCAGCAGTGACTCGAGAGGCCCCGGGACAGGGAACAATCAGCCCCAGCATTTT.

The chain recombines TRBV6-1 with TRBJ1-3; TRBD1 might be the D (6 bases). Germline CDR1 MNHNS, CDR2 SASEGT. The CDR3 sequence is 16 residues long. V lost 2 bases to trimming and J lost 1 base, with 12 bases between them. Written as DNA, the CDR3 is TGTGCCAGCAGTGAACGGGGAGGGGGATCTGGAAACACCATATATTTT. Translation: CASSERGGGSGNTIYF.

The chain employs TRBV28 and TRBJ1-2; TRBD1 is a possible D gene (6 bases). V lost 7 bases and J 4 bases, leaving 16 bases between the germline ends. This CDR3 region has 14 residues. Germline-derived CDR1 and CDR2 are MDHEN and SYDVKM. The CDR3 reads CASTMGDITYGYTF. The CDR3 DNA follows: TGTGCCAGCACCATGGGGGACATAACCTATGGCTACACCTTC.

The V and J genes are TRBV4-1 and TRBJ2-7; 7 bases line up with TRBD2. Germline V CDR1 and CDR2: MGHRA, YSYEKL. This CDR3 is built from 13 residues. The ends lost 2 bases at V and 3 bases at J; junction bases unmatched: 1. The CDR3 coding sequence is TGCGCCAGCAGCCAACCTAGCGGCTACGAGCAGTACTTC. The encoded protein is CASSQPSGYEQYF.

V gene TRBV12-3 or TRBV12-4 combines with J gene TRBJ2-5; D is perhaps TRBD2 (5 bases). The CDR3 runs to 13 residues. Trimming left V 3 bases short and J 5 bases short, with 10 bases between. The DNA of the CDR3 is TGTGCCAGCAGTTTGGCTTCGGGGGAGACCCAGTACTTC. Its translation is CASSLASGETQYF.

The chain couples TRBV4-2 to TRBJ1-5; D not certain. This CDR3 region has 15 residues. Trimming took 1 base from V and 5 from J, leaving 12 bases between them. Germline V gives CDR1 LGHNA, CDR2 YNFKEQ. The CDR3 sequence is CASSQGTGEDQPQHF. CDR3 nucleotides: TGTGCCAGCAGCCAAGGAACCGGGGAAGATCAGCCCCAGCATTTT.

This chain connects TRBV5-5 to TRBJ2-7, with TRBD2 as a possible D gene (6 bases). Germline V CDR1 and CDR2: SGHKS, YYEKEE (reference sequence). The CDR3 has 17 amino acids. V lost 5 bases, J lost 5 bases, and 26 bases lay in between. CDR3 loop: CASRIDIPGLGVHEQYF. The CDR3 nucleotides read TGTGCCAGCAGAATAGACATTCCGGGACTGGGGGTCCACGAGCAGTACTTC. The full variable domain, its missing parts supplied by reference TRBV5-5 and TRBJ2-7, is DAGVTQSPTHLIKTRGQQVTLRCSPISGHKSVSWYQQVLGQGPQFIFQYYEKEERGRGNFPDRFSARQFPNYSSELNVNALLLGDSALYLCASRIDIPGLGVHEQYFGPGTRLTVT.

V gene TRBV4-3 combines with J gene TRBJ1-1; D may be TRBD1 (5 bases). V gave up 0 bases and J gave up 4 bases, with 9 bases separating them. The CDR3 consists of 14 residues. The germline V gene has CDR1 LGHNA and CDR2 YSLEER. The CDR3 DNA follows: TGCGCCAGCAGCCAAGAAGTCGGGGGCACTGAAGCTTTCTTT. This encodes CASSQEVGGTEAFF.

In its sample, this clone was seen once. The V gene is TRBV5-8, the J gene TRBJ2-4; 12 nucleotides line up with TRBD1. Germline V gene lookup returns CDR1 SGHTS and CDR2 YDEGEE. The J segment lost 8 bases and the V segment lost 4 bases, leaving 7 bases of the junction unmatched. The CDR3 has 15 amino acids. CDR3 DNA: TGTGCCAGCAGCGTGGGACAGGGGGCCTTCGACATTCAGTACTTC. Its translation: CASSVGQGAFDIQYF.

The V call is TRBV13, the J call TRBJ1-2; 9 nucleotides agree with TRBD1. From germline, CDR1 is PRHDT and CDR2 FYEKMQ (reference sequence). This CDR3 spans 15 amino acids. V trimming: 6 bases; J trimming: 3 bases; junction bases outside the gene matches: 8. The CDR3 reads CASSFRDREDYGYTF. CDR3 in DNA: TGTGCCAGCAGTTTCCGGGACAGGGAGGACTATGGCTACACCTTC.

The J gene is TRBJ1-5, the V gene TRBV6-2 or TRBV6-3, with a tentative D call TRBD1 (6 bases). There are 13 residues in the CDR3. Between the trimmed V and J ends, which lost 3 bases and 5 bases, there was a span of 8 bases. The germline V gene has CDR1 MNHEY and CDR2 SVGEGT. The chain's CDR3 is CASSYPGDQPQHF. The CDR3 nucleotides read TGTGCCAGCAGTTATCCAGGGGATCAGCCCCAGCATTTT.

The V gene is TRBV25-1, the J gene TRBJ1-1; 9 bases agree with TRBD1. Unmatched junction bases numbered 16, after V lost 6 bases and J lost 5 bases. The CDR3 totals 17 residues. The V gene's germline CDR1 is MGHDK and CDR2 SYGVNS. CDR3 bases: TGTGCCAGCAGCGAAAGAGGGACAGGGCCCCTGGGGACTGAAGCTTTCTTT. It encodes CASSERGTGPLGTEAFF.

The chain has TRBV9 and TRBJ1-1; possible D gene TRBD1, 6 bases. There are 14 residues in the CDR3. Germline V gives CDR1 SGDLS, CDR2 YYNGEE. Trimming pared 3 bases from V and 4 bases from J, leaving 13 bases between. CDR3 nucleotide sequence: TGTGCCAGCAGCGCGGGGACACAGGGCACTGAAGCTTTCTTT. Residues: CASSAGTQGTEAFF. The variable domain in full, with the rest retrieved from reference TRBV9 and TRBJ1-1, is DSGVTQTPKHLITATGQRVTLRCSPRSGDLSVYWYQQSLDQGLQFLIQYYNGEERAKGNILERFSAQQFPDLHSELNLSSLELGDSALYFCASSAGTQGTEAFFGQGTRLTVV.